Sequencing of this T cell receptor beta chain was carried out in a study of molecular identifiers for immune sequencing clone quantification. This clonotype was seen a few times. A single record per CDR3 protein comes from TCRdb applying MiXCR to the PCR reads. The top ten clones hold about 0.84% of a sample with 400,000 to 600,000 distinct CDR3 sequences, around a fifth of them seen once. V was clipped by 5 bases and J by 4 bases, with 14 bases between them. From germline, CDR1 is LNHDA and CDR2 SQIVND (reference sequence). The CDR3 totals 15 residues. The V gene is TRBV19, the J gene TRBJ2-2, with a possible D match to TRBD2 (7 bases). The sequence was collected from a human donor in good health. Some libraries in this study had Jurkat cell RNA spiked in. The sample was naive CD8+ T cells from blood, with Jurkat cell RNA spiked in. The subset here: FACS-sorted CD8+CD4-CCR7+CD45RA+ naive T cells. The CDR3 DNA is TGTGCCAGTAGTTACGGGGGGCGCGGCACCGGGGAGCTGTTTTTT. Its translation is CASSYGGRGTGELFF.